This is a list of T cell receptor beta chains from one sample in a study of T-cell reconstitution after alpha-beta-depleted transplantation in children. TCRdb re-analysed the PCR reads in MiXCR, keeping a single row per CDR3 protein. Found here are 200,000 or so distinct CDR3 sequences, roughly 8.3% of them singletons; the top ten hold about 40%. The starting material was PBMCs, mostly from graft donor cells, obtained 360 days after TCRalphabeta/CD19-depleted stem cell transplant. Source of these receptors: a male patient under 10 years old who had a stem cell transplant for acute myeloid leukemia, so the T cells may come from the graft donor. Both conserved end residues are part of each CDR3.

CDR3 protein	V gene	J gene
CSASWAGGYNEQFF	TRBV20-1	TRBJ2-1
CASSLLESGRSVEQYF	TRBV12-3/TRBV12-4	TRBJ2-7
CASSYDRNTEAFF	TRBV7-2	TRBJ1-1
CSARAVGAGGANTGELFF	TRBV20-1	TRBJ2-2
CSVSLEGETQYF	TRBV29-1	TRBJ2-5
CASSQDGSPGLAGTDTQYF	TRBV4-3	TRBJ2-3
CAISDLTGVTGELFF	TRBV10-3	TRBJ2-2
CASSSRGRQPQHF	TRBV12-3/TRBV12-4	TRBJ1-5
CASSRGTEQFF	TRBV7-2	TRBJ2-1
CASSEARWNEQFF	TRBV2	TRBJ2-1
CASSLRRTGTYEQYF	TRBV7-8	TRBJ2-7
CASSSGLAAYNEQFF	TRBV12-3/TRBV12-4	TRBJ2-1
CASSPRSHEQYF	TRBV12-3/TRBV12-4	TRBJ2-7
CASSQGFGNTIYF	TRBV3-1	TRBJ1-3
CASSASGGSDTQYF	TRBV5-5	TRBJ2-3
CSASATVYEQYF	TRBV20-1	TRBJ2-7
CASSPTTGADEQYF	TRBV12-3/TRBV12-4	TRBJ2-7
CASSHAIPPGGKNIQYF	TRBV12-3/TRBV12-4	TRBJ2-4
CASSLNDRLGNEQFF	TRBV6-1	TRBJ2-1
CASSPDRVADTQYF	TRBV7-2	TRBJ2-3
CASIMLGGSTEAFF	TRBV12-3/TRBV12-4	TRBJ1-1
CASRRESGRETQYF	TRBV2	TRBJ2-5
CASSPRTGGPGNTIYF	TRBV27	TRBJ1-3
CASPPWDRGNTEAFF	TRBV2	TRBJ1-1